Below, 27 T cell receptor beta chains from the same sample are listed, as sequenced in a study of Graves' ophthalmopathy and Graves' hyperthyroidism. Amplified material comprised TCR beta CDR3 regions derived from RNA transcripts. The first round was an RT-PCR with HTBI primers, and the second round was a multiplex PCR. A single record per CDR3 protein comes from TCRdb applying MiXCR to the multiplex PCR reads. The data hold approximately 150,000 distinct CDR3 sequences, with 39% observed a single time. Sequencing used peripheral blood. The receptors originated from a man aged 25-45 years with Graves' ophthalmopathy.

The genes are TRBV12-3 or TRBV12-4 and TRBJ2-7; 12 positions match TRBD2. This CDR3 is built from 15 residues. The J segment lost 6 bases and the V segment lost 3 bases, leaving 6 bases of the junction unmatched. CDR3 loop: CASSFGLAGPLEQYF. CDR3 nucleotide sequence: TGTGCCAGCAGTTTTGGACTAGCGGGACCCCTCGAGCAGTACTTC.

This clonotype was counted ten times or more. The V call is TRBV6-5, the J call TRBJ1-3; tentatively, D is TRBD1 (6 bases). The germline V gene has CDR1 MNHEY and CDR2 SVGAGI. This CDR3 comprises 14 residues. V gave up 6 bases and J gave up 2 bases, with 11 bases separating them. The CDR3 spells CASRLGGTGNTIYF. In nucleotides, the CDR3 is TGTGCCAGCAGGTTAGGGGGTACTGGAAACACCATATATTTT.

This sequence joins TRBV7-3 and TRBJ2-1, with D tentatively TRBD2 (6 bases). V was cut by 5 bases and J by 9 bases, with 8 bases left in between. The CDR3 is 11 amino acids. The V gene's germline CDR1 is SGHTA and CDR2 FQGTGA. The CDR3 bases are TGTGCCAGCAGCCACGGGAGTGAGCAGTTCTTC. Translated, it gives CASSHGSEQFF. The whole variable domain, filled in from reference TRBV7-3 and TRBJ2-1, reads GAGVSQTPSNKVTEKGKYVELRCDPISGHTALYWYRQSLGQGPEFLIYFQGTGAADDSGLPNDRFFAVRPEGSVSTLKIQRTERGDSAVYLCASSHGSEQFFGPGTRLTVL.

This clonotype was seen a single time. This chain joins TRBV6-1 and TRBJ2-7; a weak D match, TRBD1 (5 bases). Germline assignment: CDR1 MNHNS and CDR2 SASEGT. The CDR3 runs 15 residues. V was clipped by 1 base and J by 3 bases, with 13 bases between them. CDR3 bases: TGTGCCAGCAGTGAAGAGGGGATAAGACACTACGAGCAGTACTTC. It is translated as CASSEEGIRHYEQYF.

This sequence joins TRBV19 and TRBJ2-2; D uncertain. The V and J ends lost 8 bases and 7 bases respectively, with 14 bases between them. Germline CDR1 LNHDA, CDR2 SQIVND (reference sequence). The CDR3 consists of 13 residues. In DNA, the CDR3 is TGTGCCAGTGAGGTCGTGCGTGGCGGGGAGCTGTTTTTT. Translating gives CASEVVRGGELFF.

This clonotype was counted ten times or more. This rearrangement joins TRBV15 to TRBJ1-2; the match to TRBD1 covers 10 bases. Germline lookup yields CDR1 LNHNV and CDR2 YYDKDF (reference sequence). V shed 0 bases, J shed 4 bases, and the junction held 5 bases outside the gene matches. The CDR3 contains 16 residues. CDR3 coding DNA: TGTGCCACCAGCAGAGATAGACAGGGGGCCGCCTATGGCTACACCTTC. Its protein is CATSRDRQGAAYGYTF.

This sequence joins TRBV6-1 and TRBJ2-7; 7 bases are a match to TRBD2. V dropped 6 bases and J dropped 11; count of bases not matched to a gene: 4. CDR3 length: 10 residues. Germline assignment: CDR1 MNHNS and CDR2 SASEGT. The CDR3 DNA reads TGTGCCAGCAGGGCGGGGGTGGAGTACTTC. Encoded protein: CASRAGVEYF.

This clonotype has a handful of counts. The chain has TRBV6-2 or TRBV6-3 and TRBJ2-7; D ambiguous. Germline V gene sequence: CDR1 MNHEY, CDR2 SVGEGT. The ends were cut back, 6 bases at V and 3 bases at J, with 12 bases in the middle. The CDR3 totals 13 residues. CDR3 region: CASSQGMHYEQYF. Here the CDR3 DNA reads TGTGCCAGCAGCCAAGGGATGCACTACGAGCAGTACTTC.

The V and J genes are TRBV12-3 or TRBV12-4 and TRBJ1-1; unclear D gene. V was trimmed by 7 bases and J by 1 base, leaving 10 bases between them. The CDR3 has 13 residues. The CDR3 sequence is CASNSEGNTEAFF. For the CDR3, the DNA is TGTGCCAGCAATTCGGAAGGGAACACTGAAGCTTTCTTT.

At least ten counts were recorded for this clonotype. This chain joins TRBV7-2 and TRBJ2-7; 14 bases are shared with TRBD2. The junction had 6 bases not matched to a gene; V was cut back by 4 bases and J by 4 bases. The length of the CDR3 is 16 residues. The V gene's germline CDR1 is SGHTA and CDR2 FQGNSA. CDR3 in DNA: TGTGCCAGCAGCTCCGGGACTAGCGGGAGTCGGTACGAGCAGTACTTC. Its translation: CASSSGTSGSRYEQYF. Drawing the rest from reference TRBV7-2 and TRBJ2-7, the complete variable domain is GAGVSQSPSNKVTEKGKDVELRCDPISGHTALYWYRQSLGQGLEFLIYFQGNSAPDKSGLPSDRFSAERTGGSVSTLTIQRTQQEDSAVYLCASSSGTSGSRYEQYFGPGTRLTVT.

At least ten counts were recorded for this clonotype. The chain joins TRBV30 to TRBJ1-1; D gene unclear. Germline lookup yields CDR1 GTSNPN and CDR2 SVGIG (reference sequence). This CDR3 has 17 amino acids. V lost 0 bases to trimming and J lost 3 bases, with 20 bases between them. The DNA for the CDR3 is TGTGCCTGGAGTGTTGGTCCGGGCCCTTGGGCTGACACTGAAGCTTTCTTT. Amino acid sequence: CAWSVGPGPWADTEAFF.

The V gene is TRBV6-1, the J gene TRBJ1-2; TRBD1 matches 7 bases. This CDR3 has 13 residues. Germline assignment: CDR1 MNHNS and CDR2 SASEGT. The junction had 10 bases not matched to a gene; V was cut back by 7 bases and J by 8 bases. The CDR3 nucleotides are TGTGCCAGCACCAAACAGGGGACCTTAGGCTACACCTTC. Translation: CASTKQGTLGYTF.

This clonotype was recorded at least ten times. The chain has TRBV6-2 or TRBV6-3 and TRBJ1-2, with 7 bases fitting TRBD1. Losses at the gene ends were 4 bases for V and 3 bases for J; bases not matched to a gene: 17. This CDR3 is 18 amino acids long. Germline CDR1 and CDR2: MNHEY and SVGEGT. CDR3 DNA sequence: TGTGCCAGCAGTTTACTGCACCTGGCGGGACAGTTCGACTATGGCTACACCTTC. It yields the protein CASSLLHLAGQFDYGYTF.

This clonotype was seen ten or more times. The chain couples TRBV12-3 or TRBV12-4 to TRBJ2-7; D could derive from TRBD1 or TRBD2 (5 bases each). The V and J ends lost 6 bases and 2 bases respectively, with 8 bases between them. This CDR3 region has 12 residues. The CDR3 reads CASRSGPYEQYF. CDR3 sequence (DNA): TGTGCCAGCAGGTCGGGACCCTACGAGCAGTACTTC.

This chain uses TRBV29-1 with TRBJ1-1, with D possibly being TRBD1 (6 bases). Germline V lookup: CDR1 SQVTM, CDR2 ANQGSEA. V was trimmed by 4 bases and J by 2 bases, leaving 11 bases between them. The CDR3 covers 13 residues. The CDR3 region has the DNA TGCAGCGTTGTGTCGACAGGCAACACTGAAGCTTTCTTT. This encodes CSVVSTGNTEAFF.

At least ten counts were recorded for this clonotype. This chain joins TRBV11-2 and TRBJ2-7; D is unresolved. Germline CDR1 reads SGHAT; CDR2 reads FQNNGV. The CDR3 has 14 amino acids. The ends were cut back, 5 bases at V and 0 bases at J, with 11 bases in the middle. The CDR3 DNA follows: TGTGCCAGCAGCGCCGGGTGGGTCTCCTACGAGCAGTACTTC. Translated: CASSAGWVSYEQYF.

The chain joins TRBV20-1 to TRBJ2-7; the match to TRBD2 covers 13 bases. V was clipped by 6 bases and J by 3 bases; unmatched bases: 5. CDR1 DFQATT and CDR2 SNEGSKA come from the germline V gene (reference sequence). The CDR3 consists of 14 residues. This chain's CDR3 is CSAPRLAGGYEQYF. CDR3 in DNA: TGCAGTGCCCCCAGACTAGCGGGAGGCTACGAGCAGTACTTC.

This clonotype has a count of ten or more. The gene calls are TRBV20-1 and TRBJ2-2; 7 bases are a match to TRBD1. CDR3 length: 13 amino acids. J lost 4 bases, V lost 7 bases, and 6 bases had no gene match. Germline V lookup: CDR1 DFQATT, CDR2 SNEGSKA (reference sequence). CDR3 sequence: CSVETGTTGELFF. The CDR3 region has the DNA TGCAGTGTCGAGACAGGGACCACCGGGGAGCTGTTTTTT.

The V call is TRBV12-3 or TRBV12-4, the J call TRBJ1-1; a possible D gene is TRBD1 (6 bases). V was cut by 5 bases and J by 10 bases, with 14 bases left in between. This CDR3 is 12 amino acids long. CDR3: CASSVGTTSAFF. CDR3 sequence (DNA): TGTGCCAGCAGTGTCGGGACAACCTCAGCTTTCTTT.

The table lists this clonotype with a count of one. The chain couples TRBV6-5 to TRBJ2-7; D tentatively reads TRBD1 or TRBD2 (5 bases each). The CDR3 has 14 amino acids. V dropped 2 bases and J dropped 3 bases, with 11 bases sitting between them. Germline values: CDR1 MNHEY, CDR2 SVGAGI. CDR3 in amino acids: CASSYGDPNYEQYF. The CDR3 DNA reads TGTGCCAGCAGTTACGGGGACCCAAACTACGAGCAGTACTTC.

This clonotype was observed at least ten times. The chain is built from TRBV30 and TRBJ1-1, with TRBD1 matching over 9 bases. This CDR3 has 13 residues. CDR1 and CDR2 from the germline V gene are GTSNPN and SVGIG (reference sequence). Trimming at V came to 2 bases and at J to 3 bases, leaving 1 base not matched to a gene. The CDR3 DNA reads as TGTGCCTGGAGTCGGGACAGGGACACTGAAGCTTTCTTT. This sequence encodes CAWSRDRDTEAFF. The full variable domain, with the rest looked up from reference TRBV30 and TRBJ1-1, is SQTIHQWPATLVQPVGSPLSLECTVEGTSNPNLYWYRQAAGRGLQLLFYSVGIGQISSEVPQNLSASRPQDRQFILSSKKLLLSDSGFYLCAWSRDRDTEAFFGQGTRLTVV.

This clonotype has at least ten counts. This chain links TRBV5-8 with TRBJ2-4; the D is unclear. The length of the CDR3 is 11 residues. Germline V CDR1 and CDR2: SGHTS, YDEGEE. Trimming pared 3 bases from V and 9 bases from J, leaving 7 bases between. The CDR3 protein is CASSYSFIQYF. DNA for the CDR3: TGTGCCAGCAGCTATTCGTTCATTCAGTACTTC.

V gene TRBV6-1 combines with J gene TRBJ1-1; the D is unclear. Germline CDR1 reads MNHNS; CDR2 reads SASEGT. Trimming removed 6 bases from V and 1 base from J, with 9 bases in between. The CDR3 runs 13 residues. Here the CDR3 DNA reads TGTGCCAGCAGGAAGGTAGAGAACACTGAAGCTTTCTTT. Its protein is CASRKVENTEAFF.

In this sample, this clonotype turned up many times. This rearrangement joins TRBV12-3 or TRBV12-4 to TRBJ2-5; TRBD1 matches at 9 bases. The CDR3 has 17 amino acids. V dropped 5 bases and J dropped 5; count of bases not matched to a gene: 15. For the CDR3, the DNA is TGTGCCAGCAGTACCGAACCCGGGACAGGGAGGAGGGAGACCCAGTACTTC. Its protein product is CASSTEPGTGRRETQYF.

There are many counts of this clonotype. The chain uses TRBV5-1 and TRBJ2-7; TRBD1 matches at 7 bases. The CDR3 contains 14 residues. V was clipped by 7 bases and J by 5 bases; unmatched bases: 12. Germline CDR1 SGHRS, CDR2 YFSETQ. CDR3 DNA: TGCGCCAGCTCCGAGGACAGGCCGGGTGACGAGCAGTACTTC. This encodes CASSEDRPGDEQYF.

The chain is built from TRBV24-1 and TRBJ2-7, with TRBD1 matching 9 bases. V lost 2 bases to trimming and J lost 3 bases; unmatched junction nucleotides: 4. Germline assignment: CDR1 KGHDR and CDR2 SFDVKD. The CDR3 spans 15 residues. CDR3 DNA: TGTGCCACCAGTGATTCCGGGACAGGGCTCTACGAGCAGTACTTC. Translating it yields CATSDSGTGLYEQYF.

V is TRBV12-3 or TRBV12-4 and J is TRBJ2-7; 12 bases map to TRBD2. The CDR3 covers 18 residues. V lost 3 bases to trimming and J lost 7 bases; unmatched junction nucleotides: 16. For the CDR3, the DNA is TGTGCCAGCAGTTTTCCACCTGGGACTAGCGGGTCCGGATGGGAGCAGTACTTC. It yields the protein CASSFPPGTSGSGWEQYF.